Listed below are T cell receptor beta chains from one sample, sequenced in a study of T-cell reconstitution after alpha-beta-depleted transplantation in children. TCRdb re-called the PCR reads through MiXCR, storing one row per CDR3 protein. The repertoire holds about 260,000 distinct CDR3 sequences, with 11% as singletons. This specimen was peripheral blood, taken 180 days after TCRalphabeta/CD19-depleted stem cell transplant. The receptors come from a male patient between 2 and 10 years old who had a stem cell transplant for chronic granulomatous disease, so the T cells may come from the graft donor. Each CDR3 is given with its conserved first and last residue. The D gene is left open where the match is weak. Where a row states a size, it is once, few, many or the class of an expanded clone; other rows omit it.

j_call cdr3_length clone_size d_call v_call cdr3_aa cdr3_nt
TRBJ2-7 16 many TRBD2 TRBV15 CATSSQGGHQSFEQYF TGTGCCACCAGCAGCCAGGGAGGGCACCAGTCCTTCGAGCAGTACTTC
TRBJ2-3 12 many . TRBV9 CASSYSTDTQYF TGTGCCAGCAGCTACAGCACAGATACGCAGTATTTT
TRBJ2-1 15 . . TRBV7-9 CASSPGLGSYNEQFF TGTGCCAGCAGCCCGGGGCTAGGCTCCTACAATGAGCAGTTCTTC
TRBJ1-2 14 . . TRBV19 CASARPDGLYGYTF TGTGCCAGTGCACGTCCGGATGGCCTTTATGGCTACACCTTC
TRBJ2-7 15 many . TRBV5-1 CASKTGLPSWYEQYF TGCGCCAGTAAGACGGGACTCCCTAGCTGGTACGAGCAGTACTTC
TRBJ2-5 14 many . TRBV2 CASSEPGKQETQYF TGTGCCAGCAGTGAACCGGGAAAACAAGAGACCCAGTACTTC
TRBJ2-7 15 many TRBD2 TRBV20-1 CSARALAGWGYEQYF TGCAGTGCTAGAGCCTTAGCGGGTTGGGGGTACGAGCAGTACTTC
TRBJ2-1 16 few TRBD2 TRBV20-1 CCARAFGLAGGNEQFF TGCTGTGCTAGAGCTTTCGGTCTAGCGGGGGGGAATGAGCAGTTCTTC
TRBJ1-5 14 many . TRBV28 CASSLSFSNQPQHF TGTGCCAGCAGTTTGAGTTTTAGCAATCAGCCCCAGCATTTT
TRBJ2-6 19 once TRBD2 TRBV5-1 CASSLGLVGGPAGANVLTF TGCGCCAGCAGCTTGGGACTAGTGGGAGGGCCTGCTGGGGCCAACGTCCTGACTTTC
TRBJ2-7 15 many TRBD2 TRBV10-2 CASSVDLAGSYEQYF TGCGCCAGCAGTGTGGATCTAGCGGGGTCCTACGAGCAGTACTTC
TRBJ2-7 17 many TRBD2 TRBV6-2/TRBV6-3 CASTPQAGRSLHYEQYF TGTGCCAGCACCCCTCAAGCGGGGAGGTCCCTCCACTACGAGCAGTACTTC
TRBJ2-5 14 . TRBD1 TRBV2 CASTPDRGQETQYF TGTGCCAGCACCCCAGACAGGGGCCAAGAGACCCAGTACTTC
TRBJ2-1 15 many . TRBV5-1 CASSRDGSSYNEQFF TGCGCCAGCAGCCGGGACGGGAGCTCCTACAATGAGCAGTTCTTC
TRBJ2-3 11 few . TRBV5-4 CASSSVDTQYF TGTGCCAGCAGCTCAGTAGATACGCAGTATTTT
TRBJ2-7 11 many . TRBV20-1 CSAISPGEQYF TGCAGTGCCATTAGCCCCGGAGAGCAGTACTTC
TRBJ2-5 14 many TRBD2 TRBV7-2 CASSVGTSKETQYF TGTGCCAGCAGCGTTGGGACTAGCAAAGAGACCCAGTACTTC
TRBJ2-2 15 . TRBD2 TRBV2 CASRPSGANTGELFF TGTGCCAGCAGGCCTAGCGGGGCGAACACCGGGGAGCTGTTTTTT
TRBJ2-2 14 many . TRBV27 CASMVGSLTGELFF TGTGCCAGCATGGTAGGCAGTCTTACCGGGGAGCTGTTTTTT
TRBJ2-7 13 many . TRBV20-1 CSARGFSSYEQYF TGCAGTGCTAGGGGCTTTAGCTCCTACGAGCAGTACTTC
TRBJ1-5 16 . TRBD1 TRBV20-1 CSAPYGTGESNQPQHF TGCAGTGCCCCTTACGGGACAGGGGAAAGCAATCAGCCCCAGCATTTT
TRBJ1-2 14 many . TRBV4-1 CASTEAQTLYGYTF TGCGCCAGCACCGAAGCCCAGACTCTCTATGGCTACACCTTC
TRBJ2-5 13 . . TRBV29-1 CSVDGLREETQYF TGCAGCGTTGATGGTCTCAGGGAAGAGACCCAGTACTTC
TRBJ2-1 11 few . TRBV7-6 CASSSVGEQFF TGTGCCAGCAGCTCAGTTGGTGAGCAGTTCTTC
TRBJ2-7 15 many TRBD1 TRBV7-2 CASSHRQGRTYEQYF TGTGCCAGCAGCCACCGACAGGGAAGGACCTACGAGCAGTACTTC
TRBJ2-4 14 many . TRBV20-1 CSARRPLAKNIQYF TGCAGTGCTAGGAGGCCATTAGCCAAAAACATTCAGTACTTC
TRBJ1-6 13 many TRBD1 TRBV7-8 CASRGQGNSPLHF TGTGCCAGCAGGGGACAGGGAAATTCACCCCTCCACTTT
TRBJ2-2 17 many . TRBV7-2 CASSQGPERANTGELFF TGTGCCAGCAGCCAGGGGCCCGAGCGGGCGAACACCGGGGAGCTGTTTTTT
TRBJ1-2 11 many . TRBV20-1 CSAMESRGYTF TGCAGTGCTATGGAGTCTAGAGGCTACACCTTC
TRBJ1-6 13 many . TRBV28 CASSLKRQSPLHF TGTGCCAGCAGTTTGAAGCGGCAATCACCCCTCCACTTT
TRBJ2-1 15 many . TRBV7-2 CASSLTGGPEREQFF TGTGCCAGCAGCTTAACGGGGGGCCCTGAAAGGGAGCAGTTCTTC
TRBJ2-3 15 many . TRBV12-3/TRBV12-4 CASSPRGRPPDTQYF TGTGCCAGCAGTCCACGGGGGCGGCCCCCAGATACGCAGTATTTT
TRBJ1-5 16 many . TRBV12-3/TRBV12-4 CASSPELGVSNQPQHF TGTGCCAGCAGTCCAGAATTGGGGGTTAGCAATCAGCCCCAGCATTTT
TRBJ2-1 16 many TRBD2 TRBV2 CAIRGGTSGAYNEQFF TGTGCCATCAGAGGAGGGACTAGCGGGGCCTACAATGAGCAGTTCTTC
TRBJ2-7 12 many TRBD2 TRBV29-1 CSVEGLAAEQYF TGCAGCGTTGAAGGACTAGCCGCCGAGCAGTACTTC
TRBJ2-3 14 many TRBD2 TRBV7-2 CASSLGRLARTQYF TGTGCCAGCAGCTTAGGACGACTAGCGCGTACGCAGTATTTT
TRBJ2-7 16 many . TRBV10-1 CASTDLPGTLGYEQYF TGCGCCAGCACCGACCTCCCGGGAACTCTAGGCTACGAGCAGTACTTC
TRBJ2-7 13 many TRBD1 TRBV5-1 CASSFKTGYEQYF TGCGCCAGCAGCTTCAAGACAGGGTACGAGCAGTACTTC
TRBJ2-3 19 many TRBD2 TRBV23-1 CASSHHLTGGFDCTDTQYF TGCGCCAGCAGTCATCATCTTACGGGAGGGTTTGATTGCACAGATACGCAGTATTTT
TRBJ2-3 17 many TRBD1 TRBV10-3 CAIRRKNQGAGTDTQYF TGTGCCATCAGGAGGAAGAACCAGGGGGCGGGCACAGATACGCAGTATTTT